This entry concerns a single T cell receptor (beta chain). The record originates from a study of blood T cell repertoires in COVID-19. Study background: Samples of COVID-19 (acute and convalescent) were obtained from the United States, Italy and Spain. Sources were T cells, B-cell-depleted T cells, or PBMCs; the material itself was cDNA or gDNA.

In the original workflow: Amplification with reference gene primers provided the estimates of nucleated cell counts. Clones were read by immunoSEQ multiplex PCR, and TCRdb kept only the in-frame ones, dropping some. V and J calls and clone size are as listed in that table; D and trimming were resolved from the DNA. The sample shows 90,000 to 130,000 clones, around 84% of them seen only once. The specimen sequenced was peripheral blood. The receptor comes from a middle-aged man with acute or convalescent COVID-19.

CDR3 sequence (DNA): TGTGCCAGCAGGCCTAGGCGTTCGTATAATTCACCCCTCCACTTT. Translation: CASRPRRSYNSPLHF. The rearrangement joins TRBV6-5 to TRBJ1-6; no firm D call. Germline V gene data show CDR1 as MNHEY and CDR2 as SVGAGI. Trimming pared 6 bases from V and 4 bases from J, leaving 13 bases between. CDR3 length equals 15 residues.